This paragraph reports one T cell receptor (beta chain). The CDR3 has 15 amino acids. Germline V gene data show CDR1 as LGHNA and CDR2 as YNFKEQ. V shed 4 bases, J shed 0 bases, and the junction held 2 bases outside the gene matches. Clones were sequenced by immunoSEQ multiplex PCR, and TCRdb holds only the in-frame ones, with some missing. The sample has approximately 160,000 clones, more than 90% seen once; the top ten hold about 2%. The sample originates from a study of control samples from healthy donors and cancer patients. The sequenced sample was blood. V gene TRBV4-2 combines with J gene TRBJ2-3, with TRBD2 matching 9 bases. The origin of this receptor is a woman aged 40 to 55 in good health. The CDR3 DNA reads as TGTGCCAGCAGCCGCACTAGCGGGAGCACAGATACGCAGTATTTT. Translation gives CASSRTSGSTDTQYF.